This TCR beta chain was captured by sequencing in a study of cytomegalovirus exposure and HLA in healthy donors. Comments on this clone: The antigen remains undetermined.

Losses at the gene ends were 5 bases for V and 7 bases for J; bases not matched to a gene: 11. CDR3 length: 16 amino acids. Germline-derived CDR1 and CDR2 are SGHTA and FQGNSA. Clones were read by immunoSEQ multiplex PCR, and TCRdb kept only the in-frame ones, dropping some. Among fewer than 150,000 clones, about 88% were seen once, and the ten largest hold about 4.5%. Notes on the study in general: Cytomegalovirus-associated TCR beta chains were listed, numbering around 150. A few CMV-associated chains were confirmed in vitro to be specific for CMV antigens.

The V and J genes are TRBV7-2 and TRBJ1-4, with 9 bases lining up with TRBD1. The sequence was collected from a man younger than 35 in good health and CMV-seropositive. What was sequenced was PBMCs. As DNA, the CDR3 is TGTGCCAGCAGCCTAGGAGAAGGGACAGGGTCTGAAAAACTGTTTTTT. Protein sequence: CASSLGEGTGSEKLFF.